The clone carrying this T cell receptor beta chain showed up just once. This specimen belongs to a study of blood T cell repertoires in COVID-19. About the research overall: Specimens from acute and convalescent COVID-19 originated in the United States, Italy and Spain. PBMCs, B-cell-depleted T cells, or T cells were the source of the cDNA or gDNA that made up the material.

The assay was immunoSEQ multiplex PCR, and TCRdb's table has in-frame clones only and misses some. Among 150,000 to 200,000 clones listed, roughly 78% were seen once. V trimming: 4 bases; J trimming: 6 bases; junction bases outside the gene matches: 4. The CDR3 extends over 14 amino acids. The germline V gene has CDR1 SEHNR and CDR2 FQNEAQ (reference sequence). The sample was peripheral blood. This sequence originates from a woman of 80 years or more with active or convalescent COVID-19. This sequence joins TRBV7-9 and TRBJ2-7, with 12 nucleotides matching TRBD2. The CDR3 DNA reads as TGTGCCAGCAGCTCCGGACTAGCGGGGCCCGAGCAGTACTTC. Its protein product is CASSSGLAGPEQYF.